These T cell receptor beta chains were read from a single sample in a study of cytotoxic CD8 clonotypes in ibrutinib-treated CLL. Method: immunoSEQ multiplex PCR; TCRdb's copy keeps in-frame clones and lacks some. The sample has about 80,000 clones, roughly 83% seen once; the top ten hold approximately 4.4%. Here the sequenced sample was PBMCs, taken after 12 months of ibrutinib treatment. These receptors were taken from a human donor with chronic lymphocytic leukemia. CDR3s include the opening cysteine and the closing phenylalanine or tryptophan. The D gene is left open where the match is weak. A row's size may be missing; if present it is once, few, many or a size class.

>TRBV9|few|TRBD2|TRBJ2-3
CASSALGLAKVGDTQYF
TGTGCCAGCAGCGCCCTGGGACTAGCCAAGGTAGGCGATACGCAGTATTTT
>TRBV5-1|NA|NA|TRBJ2-4
CASSLAPQTARNQYF
TGCGCCAGCAGCTTGGCTCCTCAGACCGCCCGGAATCAGTACTTC
>TRBV11-3|NA|NA|TRBJ1-1
CASSLDGAQGTEAFF
TGTGCCAGCAGCCTTGATGGGGCCCAAGGGACTGAAGCTTTCTTT
>TRBV6-4|NA|TRBD1|TRBJ1-2
CASSPGQGDYGYTF
TGTGCCAGCAGCCCGGGACAGGGTGACTATGGCTACACCTTC
>TRBV28|many|TRBD1|TRBJ1-2
CASSWRDRPVYGYTF
TGTGCCAGCAGTTGGCGGGACAGGCCCGTTTATGGCTACACCTTC
>TRBV7-6|NA|NA|TRBJ2-3
CASSPTPGSTDTQYF
TGTGCCAGCAGCCCCACCCCAGGGAGCACAGATACGCAGTATTTT
>TRBV5-1|NA|NA|TRBJ1-1
CASKITSMNTEAFF
TGCGCCAGCAAAATTACAAGTATGAACACTGAAGCTTTCTTT
>TRBV19|NA|NA|TRBJ2-3
CASSIARGRPDTQYF
TGTGCCAGTAGTATAGCTAGGGGGAGGCCAGATACGCAGTATTTT
>TRBV19|NA|TRBD2|TRBJ2-7
CASSIGRTGGYEQYF
TGTGCCAGTAGTATTGGACGGACGGGGGGATACGAGCAGTACTTC
>TRBV7-6|NA|NA|TRBJ1-3
CASSFASGNTIYF
TGTGCCAGCAGCTTTGCCTCTGGAAACACCATATATTTT
>TRBV28|few|NA|TRBJ2-7
CASRQGPYEQYF
TGTGCCAGCAGGCAGGGGCCCTACGAGCAGTACTTC
>TRBV18|NA|NA|TRBJ1-5
CASSPEVGDQPQHF
TGTGCCAGCTCACCAGAGGTGGGTGATCAGCCCCAGCATTTT
>TRBV7-2|NA|NA|TRBJ2-1
CASSPRGTGRPNEQFF
TGTGCCAGCAGCCCCCGGGGGACTGGGAGACCCAATGAGCAGTTCTTC
>TRBV19|NA|TRBD1|TRBJ1-1
CASSVQGMNTEAFF
TGTGCCAGTAGTGTACAGGGGATGAACACTGAAGCTTTCTTT
>TRBV5-4|NA|NA|TRBJ1-4
CASSFGGGEKLFF
TGTGCCAGCAGCTTTGGGGGGGGCGAAAAACTGTTTTTT